These T cell receptor beta chains were read from a single sample in a study of regulatory T cells in long-lasting Graves disease. MiXCR, applied by TCRdb to the multiplex PCR reads, yields one record per CDR3 protein. The table lists 400,000 to 500,000 distinct CDR3 sequences, roughly a fifth of them singletons. This material consisted of peripheral blood mononuclear cells (PBMCs), taken when the disease was refractory, from a patient treated with antithyroid drugs. The receptors were gathered from a female donor with Graves disease. Both conserved end residues are part of each CDR3. D genes are given only for firm matches. Some rows mark clone size as missing; the rest say once, few, many or name a class of expanded clone.

j_call,v_call,d_call,clone_size,cdr3_aa,cdr3_nt
TRBJ2-7,TRBV7-2,.,.,CASSLGFLVEQYF,TGTGCCAGCAGCTTAGGTTTTCTGGTCGAGCAGTACTTC
TRBJ1-2,TRBV20-1,.,few,CSASFRVGYGYTF,TGCAGTGCTAGCTTCAGGGTAGGCTATGGCTACACCTTC
TRBJ2-7,TRBV5-1,.,few,CASSFFEGSYEQYF,TGCGCCAGCAGCTTCTTCGAGGGTTCCTACGAGCAGTACTTC
TRBJ1-6,TRBV20-1,.,many,CSASGGRGSYNSPLHF,TGCAGTGCTAGTGGGGGGCGGGGATCCTATAATTCACCCCTCCACTTT
TRBJ1-6,TRBV12-3/TRBV12-4,.,many,CASSPGPENSPLHF,TGTGCCAGCAGCCCAGGACCTGAAAATTCACCCCTCCACTTT
TRBJ1-1,TRBV9,.,few,CASSVGGGTAPNGEAFF,TGTGCCAGCAGCGTAGGGGGAGGTACGGCCCCAAATGGGGAAGCTTTCTTT
TRBJ1-2,TRBV28,.,many,CASSFFGSYGYTF,TGTGCCAGCAGTTTTTTCGGGAGCTATGGCTACACCTTC
TRBJ2-7,TRBV9,TRBD2,.,CASSVAASGGYEQYF,TGTGCCAGCAGCGTAGCGGCTAGCGGGGGATACGAGCAGTACTTC
TRBJ1-5,TRBV12-3/TRBV12-4,.,many,CASSIGDKQPQHF,TGTGCCAGCAGTATAGGAGACAAACAGCCCCAGCATTTT
TRBJ1-2,TRBV28,.,few,CASSGQTNYGYTF,TGTGCCAGCAGCGGACAGACTAACTATGGCTACACCTTC
TRBJ2-3,TRBV28,TRBD2,.,CASRTSGRALSTDTQYF,TGTGCCAGCAGGACTAGCGGGAGGGCCCTCAGTACAGATACGCAGTATTTT
TRBJ1-1,TRBV19,.,few,CASSFDGPGTEAFF,TGTGCCAGTAGTTTCGACGGTCCGGGCACTGAAGCTTTCTTT
TRBJ1-5,TRBV28,.,.,CASSYKEVQPQHF,TGTGCCAGCAGTTATAAGGAGGTTCAGCCCCAGCATTTT
TRBJ1-2,TRBV12-3/TRBV12-4,.,many,CVSSLDISYGYTF,TGTGTCAGCAGTTTGGACATCAGCTATGGCTACACCTTC
TRBJ2-2,TRBV3-1,TRBD2,.,CASSQGLAGRSGELFF,TGTGCCAGCAGCCAAGGACTAGCGGGAAGGTCGGGGGAGCTGTTTTTT
TRBJ2-7,TRBV20-1,.,.,CSASRTDNEQYF,TGCAGTGCTAGTAGGACAGACAACGAGCAGTACTTC